This T cell receptor beta chain came from a study of blood T cells in healthy people across ages. Study-wide results and caveats: From one million sequenced T cells, diversity estimates were lower bounds.

In each sample, at least 6.5 million PBMCs were isolated. Total RNA amounts of at least 6 micrograms were extracted per sample. CDR3 size: 15 residues. Germline assignment: CDR1 DFQATT and CDR2 SNEGSKA (reference sequence). The V and J ends lost 2 bases and 6 bases, in that order; junction bases with no gene match: 8. The authors ran a second PCR of 7 to 11 cycles using a sample-barcoded 5' primer and a J-beta primer mix. Each cDNA was tagged by a template-switch adaptor containing 12 random nucleotides. Each CDR3 protein is one row after TCRdb ran MiXCR on the 5' RACE reads. Among under 1,000,000 distinct CDR3 sequences listed, approximately 35% were seen once. On this clonotype: Its antigen is not identified.

The sample consisted of blood. The chain employs TRBV20-1 and TRBJ2-2, with TRBD2 identical over 8 bases. The TCR sequence derives from a man in his late teens or twenties in good health. The DNA of the CDR3 is TGCAGTGCTAGAAGACTAGCGAATAAGGCCGGGGAGCTGTTTTTT. It yields the protein CSARRLANKAGELFF.